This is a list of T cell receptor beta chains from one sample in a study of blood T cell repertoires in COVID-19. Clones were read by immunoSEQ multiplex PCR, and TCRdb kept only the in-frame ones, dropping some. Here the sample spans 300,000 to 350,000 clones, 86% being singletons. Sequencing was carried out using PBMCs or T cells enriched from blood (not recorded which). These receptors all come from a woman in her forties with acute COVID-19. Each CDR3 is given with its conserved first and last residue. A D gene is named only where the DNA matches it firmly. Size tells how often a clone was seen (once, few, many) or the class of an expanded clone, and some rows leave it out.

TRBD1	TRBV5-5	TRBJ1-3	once	CASSLGSGGSGNTIYF	TGTGCCAGCAGCTTGGGATCAGGGGGCTCTGGAAACACCATATATTTT
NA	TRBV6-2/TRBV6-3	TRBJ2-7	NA	CASSYDLWGDFSSYEQYF	TGTGCCAGCAGTTATGATTTGTGGGGAGACTTCTCCTCCTACGAGCAGTACTTC
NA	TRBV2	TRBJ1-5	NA	CASSTPLGGGSNQPQHF	TGTGCCAGCAGCACACCTCTCGGGGGGGGTAGCAATCAGCCCCAGCATTTT
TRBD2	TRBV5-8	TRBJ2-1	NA	CASSLAMGGGPPEQFF	TGTGCCAGCAGCTTGGCCATGGGCGGGGGGCCTCCTGAGCAGTTCTTC
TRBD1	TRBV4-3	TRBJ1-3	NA	CASSQGSTGAGNTIYF	TGCGCCAGCAGCCAAGGTTCGACAGGGGCTGGAAACACCATATATTTT
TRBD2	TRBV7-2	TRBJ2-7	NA	CASRPQPGLAEYEQYF	TGTGCCAGCAGGCCACAACCGGGACTAGCGGAATACGAGCAGTACTTC
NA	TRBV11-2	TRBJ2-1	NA	CASSLGRRRGTEQFF	TGTGCCAGCAGCTTAGGTAGAAGGAGGGGTACTGAGCAGTTCTTC
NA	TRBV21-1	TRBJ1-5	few	CASSPHRGMRGNQPQHF	TGTGCCAGCAGCCCTCACAGGGGGATGCGTGGCAATCAGCCCCAGCATTTT
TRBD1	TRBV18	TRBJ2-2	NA	CASSPTGGTTGELFF	TGTGCCAGCTCACCTACAGGGGGGACGACCGGGGAGCTGTTTTTT
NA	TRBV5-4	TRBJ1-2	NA	CASSSTSYGYTF	TGTGCCAGCAGCTCGACTTCATATGGCTACACCTTC
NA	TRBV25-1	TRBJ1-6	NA	CASSDSNSPLHF	TGTGCCAGCAGCGACAGTAATTCACCCCTCCACTTT
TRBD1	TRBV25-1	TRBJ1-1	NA	CASSGQGSSRDFF	TGTGCCAGCAGTGGACAGGGGTCGTCGAGGGATTTCTTT
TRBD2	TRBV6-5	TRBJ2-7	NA	CASSRLAGGTYEQYF	TGTGCCAGCAGCCGGCTAGCGGGAGGAACCTACGAGCAGTACTTC
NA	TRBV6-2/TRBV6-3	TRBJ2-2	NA	CASSRGLFELFF	TGTGCCAGCAGCCGCGGACTTTTTGAGCTGTTTTTT
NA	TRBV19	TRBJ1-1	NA	CASSIAVRENTEAFF	TGTGCCAGTAGTATAGCTGTACGGGAGAACACTGAAGCTTTCTTT
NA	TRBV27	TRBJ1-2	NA	CASRGTSANYGYTF	TGTGCCAGCAGGGGGACAAGCGCTAACTATGGCTACACCTTC
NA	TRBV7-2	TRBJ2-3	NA	CASSPNSLVSTDTQYF	TGTGCCAGCAGCCCGAACTCACTAGTGAGCACAGATACGCAGTATTTT
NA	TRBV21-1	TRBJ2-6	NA	CASSKRRAAGANVLTF	TGTGCCAGCAGCAAAAGGAGGGCAGCTGGGGCCAACGTCCTGACTTTC
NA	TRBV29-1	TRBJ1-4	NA	CSVGGQTEKLFF	TGCAGCGTTGGTGGACAAACGGAAAAACTGTTTTTT
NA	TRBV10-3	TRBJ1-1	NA	CATRTETNTEAFF	TGTGCCACAAGGACAGAAACGAACACTGAAGCTTTCTTT
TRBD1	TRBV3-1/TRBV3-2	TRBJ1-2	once	CASSPRQGAGYGYTF	TGTGCCAGCAGCCCAAGACAGGGAGCCGGCTATGGCTACACCTTC
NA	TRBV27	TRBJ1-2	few	CASRPSGAGGYGYTF	TGTGCCAGCAGACCCTCCGGGGCCGGGGGCTATGGCTACACCTTC
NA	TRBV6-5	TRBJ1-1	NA	CASRRPGGEQAFF	TGTGCCAGCAGGCGACCAGGAGGGGAACAAGCTTTCTTT
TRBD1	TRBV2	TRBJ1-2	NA	CASSEVDRGGYYGYTF	TGTGCCAGCAGTGAAGTCGACAGGGGCGGTTACTATGGCTACACCTTC
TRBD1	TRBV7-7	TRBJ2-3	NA	CASSLDMGTGRDTQYF	TGTGCTAGCAGCTTAGATATGGGGACAGGGAGAGATACGCAGTATTTT
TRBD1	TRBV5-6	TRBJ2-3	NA	CASSLGDRGRQDTQYF	TGTGCCAGCAGCTTGGGGGACAGGGGGCGTCAAGATACGCAGTATTTT
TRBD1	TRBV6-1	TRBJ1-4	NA	CASSDQGAANEKLFF	TGTGCCAGCAGTGACCAGGGGGCTGCTAATGAAAAACTGTTTTTT
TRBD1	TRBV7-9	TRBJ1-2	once	CASFRDRGLAGGYTF	TGTGCCAGCTTCCGGGACAGGGGTTTGGCTGGTGGCTACACCTTC
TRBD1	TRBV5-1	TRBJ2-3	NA	CASSPTGTATSTDTQYF	TGCGCCAGCAGCCCAACCGGGACAGCCACTAGCACAGATACGCAGTATTTT
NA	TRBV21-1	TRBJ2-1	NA	CASSKASGLYNEQFF	TGTGCCAGCAGCAAGGCTAGCGGCTTATACAATGAGCAGTTCTTC
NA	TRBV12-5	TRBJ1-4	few	CASGLPKKTGQIEKLFF	TGTGCTAGTGGTTTGCCAAAAAAAACAGGACAGATTGAAAAACTGTTTTTT
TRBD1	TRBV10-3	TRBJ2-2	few	CAISESRGQVTSGELFF	TGTGCCATCAGTGAGTCGAGGGGACAGGTAACTTCCGGGGAGCTGTTTTTT
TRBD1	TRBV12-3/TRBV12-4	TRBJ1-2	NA	CASSIYRGNGYTF	TGTGCCAGCAGTATTTACAGGGGTAACGGCTACACCTTC
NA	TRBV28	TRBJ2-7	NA	CASSSTSDEQYF	TGTGCCAGCAGTTCCACCTCGGACGAGCAGTACTTC
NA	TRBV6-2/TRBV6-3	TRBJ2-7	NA	CASSYNPASYEQYF	TGTGCCAGCAGTTACAACCCCGCCAGCTACGAGCAGTACTTC
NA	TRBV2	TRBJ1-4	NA	CASSEYGIGEKLFF	TGTGCCAGCAGTGAATACGGGATTGGGGAAAAACTGTTTTTT
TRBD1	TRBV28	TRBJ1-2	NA	CASKQDRGNYGYTF	TGTGCCAGCAAACAGGACAGGGGCAACTATGGCTACACCTTC
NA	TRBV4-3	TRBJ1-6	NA	CASSQLKRYDSPLHF	TGCGCCAGCAGCCAATTGAAGCGATACGATTCACCCCTCCACTTT
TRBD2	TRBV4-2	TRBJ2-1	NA	CASSQAIRERGYNEQFF	TGTGCCAGCAGCCAAGCCATTCGGGAGCGGGGGTACAATGAGCAGTTCTTC
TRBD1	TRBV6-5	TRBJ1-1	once	CASSYSRDRAPEAFF	TGTGCCAGCAGTTACTCGCGGGACAGGGCCCCTGAAGCTTTCTTT
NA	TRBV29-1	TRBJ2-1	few	CSVAGQTNEQFF	TGCAGCGTTGCAGGACAGACAAATGAGCAGTTCTTC
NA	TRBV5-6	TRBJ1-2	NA	CASSFRLDGYTF	TGTGCCAGCAGCTTCAGACTGGATGGCTACACCTTC
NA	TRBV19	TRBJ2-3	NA	CASSGGPGLSTDTQYF	TGTGCCAGTAGTGGGGGCCCGGGACTAAGCACAGATACGCAGTATTTT